The present TCR beta chain was sequenced within a study of human T cells and chemical hapten exposure. Study background: Patients were given diphenylcyclopropenone on the scalp weekly across the approximately 24-week study.

Time point of the sample: patch test 2, 6 weeks after DPC sensitization. Treatment defined: therapeutic diphenylcyclopropenone sensitization with weekly scalp DPC. MiXCR, applied by TCRdb to the RACE reads, yields one record per CDR3 protein. The data hold around 82,000 distinct CDR3 sequences, with around 6.7% observed a single time. There are many counts of this clonotype. After removal of 4 bases from V and 1 base from J, the junction contained 8 bases not matched to a gene. This CDR3 is 19 amino acids long. The TCR comes from a woman younger than 45 with alopecia areata. Some clones in this sample may be carry-over from other donors' samples. The V call is TRBV12-3 or TRBV12-4, the J call TRBJ2-3; 16 bases align to TRBD2. Sequencing used whole blood, obtained in connection with sensitization to the hapten diphenylcyclopropenone (DPC). The CDR3 loop is CASSSGTSGGAFGTDTQYF. In DNA form, the CDR3 reads TGTGCCAGCAGTTCCGGGACTAGCGGGGGGGCCTTCGGCACAGATACGCAGTATTTT.